A single sample is the source of the 10 T cell receptor beta chains below, sequenced in a study of spatial heterogeneity in lung cancer. Time point of the sample: blood at routine non-recurrence follow-up after resection. The sequenced material consisted of unsorted whole RNA from tumor, nontumor lung or frozen PBMC. Using its own MiXCR run on the 5' RACE reads, TCRdb lists one record per CDR3 protein. The sample carries under 150,000 distinct CDR3 sequences, more than 10% recorded once. The starting material was PBMCs, obtained at follow-up. The receptors come from a male donor with early-stage non-small cell lung cancer.

The genes are TRBV7-8 and TRBJ1-2, with D possibly being TRBD1 (5 bases). CDR3 length: 13 amino acids. CDR1 is SGHVS, CDR2 FQNEAQ, per germline. Trimming took 5 bases from V and 7 from J, leaving 14 bases between them. The DNA for the CDR3 is TGTGCCAGCAGCGGGGGGATACAGGCTGGCTACACCTTC. Protein: CASSGGIQAGYTF.

This clonotype was picked up many times. V is TRBV29-1 and J is TRBJ2-2; D remains unclear. This CDR3 is 11 amino acids long. CDR1 is SQVTM and CDR2 is ANQGSEA in the germline V gene. V lost 5 bases and J lost 5, with 6 bases in between. As DNA, the CDR3 is TGCAGCGTTCTGGGGACCGGGGAGCTGTTTTTT. Protein: CSVLGTGELFF.

The chain is built from TRBV6-6 and TRBJ1-3; D is perhaps TRBD1 (6 bases). This CDR3 has 14 amino acids. V lost 5 bases and J lost 7, with 15 bases in between. CDR1 MNHNY and CDR2 SVGAGI come from the germline V gene (reference sequence). This CDR3 reads CASSPSGAINTIYF. CDR3 DNA sequence: TGTGCCAGCAGTCCTTCGGGGGCGATTAACACCATATATTTT.

This clonotype was picked up many times. The chain carries TRBV28 and TRBJ1-4; 7 bases fit TRBD1. Germline-derived CDR1 and CDR2 are MDHEN and SYDVKM. V trimming: 11 bases; J trimming: 7 bases; junction bases outside the gene matches: 10. The CDR3 extends over 13 amino acids. As DNA, the CDR3 is TGTGCCGGGTCGACAGGGATCGGTGAAAAACTGTTTTTT. This translates into CAGSTGIGEKLFF.

This clonotype came up many times. The gene calls are TRBV5-1 and TRBJ2-5; 9 bases match TRBD1. The ends lost 3 bases at V and 5 bases at J; junction bases unmatched: 5. The germline gives CDR1 SGHRS, CDR2 YFSETQ. CDR3 length equals 14 residues. CDR3 DNA sequence: TGCGCCAGCAGCTGGGGACAGGGCGGCGAGACCCAGTACTTC. Encoded protein: CASSWGQGGETQYF.

This sequence joins TRBV5-6 and TRBJ1-4; D remains unclear. Germline lookup yields CDR1 SGHDT and CDR2 YYEEEE. Trimming shortened V by 3 bases and J by 0 bases, and 12 bases separated the two germline ends. The length of the CDR3 is 16 residues. CDR3 sequence: CASSSPLDATNEKLFF. Written as DNA, the CDR3 is TGTGCCAGCAGCTCGCCCCTTGACGCAACTAATGAAAAACTGTTTTTT. Complete variable domain (other parts from reference TRBV5-6 and TRBJ1-4): DAGVTQSPTHLIKTRGQQVTLRCSPKSGHDTVSWYQQALGQGPQFIFQYYEEEERQRGNFPDRFSGHQFPNYSSELNVNALLLGDSALYLCASSSPLDATNEKLFFGSGTQLSVL.

The genes are TRBV29-1 and TRBJ2-3; 7 positions agree with TRBD2. Germline-derived CDR1 and CDR2 are SQVTM and ANQGSEA. The CDR3 loop spans 13 amino acids. With V trimmed by 8 bases and J by 1 base, 6 bases remained unmatched. The CDR3: CSLRSGGTDTQYF. Here the CDR3 DNA reads TGCAGCCTTCGAAGCGGGGGCACAGATACGCAGTATTTT.

This clonotype was detected a few times. The chain recombines TRBV27 with TRBJ1-6, with 8 bases that match TRBD1. The germline gives CDR1 MNHEY, CDR2 SMNVEV (reference sequence). Unmatched junction bases numbered 7, after V lost 6 bases and J lost 0 bases. This CDR3 is 17 amino acids long. CDR3 sequence: CASRAGTGNSYNSPLHF. The CDR3 nucleotides read TGTGCCAGCAGAGCCGGGACAGGCAACTCCTATAATTCACCCCTCCACTTT.

The chain recombines TRBV4-3 with TRBJ1-1; D is possibly TRBD1 (6 bases). The CDR3 is 14 amino acids. Trimming cost V 4 bases and J 6 bases, with 15 bases left between them. Germline CDR1 reads LGHNA; CDR2 reads YSLEER. The CDR3 region has the DNA TGCGCCAGCAGCCCTCAGGGGAATTGGGCTGAAGCTTTCTTT. It translates to CASSPQGNWAEAFF.

This clonotype was counted ten times or more. The rearrangement joins TRBV10-3 to TRBJ1-1; D uncertain. Germline CDR1 ENHRY, CDR2 SYGVKD. The V end lost 0 bases, the J end lost 5 bases, and 10 bases lay between the germline ends. The length of the CDR3 is 14 residues. Here the CDR3 reads CAISESSGRTEAFF. In nucleotides, the CDR3 is TGTGCCATCAGTGAGTCTTCGGGTCGTACTGAAGCTTTCTTT.